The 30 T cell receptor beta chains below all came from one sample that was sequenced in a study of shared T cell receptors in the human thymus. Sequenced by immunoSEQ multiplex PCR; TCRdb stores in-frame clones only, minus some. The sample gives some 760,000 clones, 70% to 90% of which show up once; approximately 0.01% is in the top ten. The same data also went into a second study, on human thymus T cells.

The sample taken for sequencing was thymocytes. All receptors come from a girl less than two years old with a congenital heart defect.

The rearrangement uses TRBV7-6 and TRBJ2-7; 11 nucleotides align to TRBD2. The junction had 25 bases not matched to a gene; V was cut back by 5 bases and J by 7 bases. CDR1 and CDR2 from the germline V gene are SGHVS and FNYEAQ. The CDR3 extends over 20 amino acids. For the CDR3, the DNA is TGTGCCAGCAGCAACCGAGACCGGGCGGAGACTAGCGGGGTCCTCGGGGAGCAGTACTTC. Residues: CASSNRDRAETSGVLGEQYF.

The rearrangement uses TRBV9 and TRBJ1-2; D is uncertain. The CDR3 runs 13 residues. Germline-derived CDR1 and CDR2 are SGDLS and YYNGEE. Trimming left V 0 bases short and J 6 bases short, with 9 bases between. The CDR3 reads CASSVDGEDGYTF. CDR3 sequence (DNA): TGTGCCAGCAGCGTAGATGGGGAGGATGGCTACACCTTC.

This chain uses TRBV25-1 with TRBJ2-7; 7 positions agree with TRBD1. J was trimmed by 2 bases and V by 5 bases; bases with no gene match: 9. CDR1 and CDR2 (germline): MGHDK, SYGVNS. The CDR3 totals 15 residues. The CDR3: CASSTLGTAAYEQYF. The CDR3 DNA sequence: TGTGCCAGCAGTACGCTCGGGACAGCCGCCTACGAGCAGTACTTC.

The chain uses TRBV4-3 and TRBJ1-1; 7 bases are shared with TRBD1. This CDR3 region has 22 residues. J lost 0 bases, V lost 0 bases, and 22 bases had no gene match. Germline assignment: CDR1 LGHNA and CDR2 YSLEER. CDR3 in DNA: TGCGCCAGCAGCCAAGAACAACGGAGGAGTGTGAGACAGGGAAGGATGAACACTGAAGCTTTCTTT. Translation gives CASSQEQRRSVRQGRMNTEAFF.

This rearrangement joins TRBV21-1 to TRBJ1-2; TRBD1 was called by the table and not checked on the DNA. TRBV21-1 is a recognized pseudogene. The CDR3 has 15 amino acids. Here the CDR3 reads CASSSPGQGTGGYTF. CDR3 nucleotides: TGTGCCAGCAGCAGCCCGGGACAGGGAACGGGTGGCTACACCTTC.

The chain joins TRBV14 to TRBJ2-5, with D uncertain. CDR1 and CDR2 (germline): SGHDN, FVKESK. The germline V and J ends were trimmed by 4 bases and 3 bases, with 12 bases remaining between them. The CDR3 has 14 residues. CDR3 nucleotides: TGTGCCAGCAGCCCGATCGCGCTTGAAGAGACCCAGTACTTC. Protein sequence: CASSPIALEETQYF.

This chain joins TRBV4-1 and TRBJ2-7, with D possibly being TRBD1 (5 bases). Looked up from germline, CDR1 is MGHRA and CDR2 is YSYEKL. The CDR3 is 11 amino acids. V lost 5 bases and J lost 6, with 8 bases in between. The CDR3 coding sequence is TGCGCCAGCAGCAGGGGCCGCGAGCAGTACTTC. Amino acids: CASSRGREQYF.

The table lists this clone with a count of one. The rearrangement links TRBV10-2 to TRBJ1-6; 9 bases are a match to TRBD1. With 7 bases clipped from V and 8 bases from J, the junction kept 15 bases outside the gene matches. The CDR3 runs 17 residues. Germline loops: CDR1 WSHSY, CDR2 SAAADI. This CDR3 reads CASISLKPGQGDSPLHF. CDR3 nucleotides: TGCGCCAGCATCTCCTTGAAGCCGGGACAGGGTGATTCACCCCTCCACTTT.

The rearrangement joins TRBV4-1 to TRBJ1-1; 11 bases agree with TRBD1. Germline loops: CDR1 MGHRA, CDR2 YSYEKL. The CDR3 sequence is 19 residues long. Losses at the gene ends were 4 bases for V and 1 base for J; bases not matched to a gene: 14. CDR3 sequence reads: CASSPNAPDRGQENTEAFF. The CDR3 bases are TGCGCCAGCAGCCCGAATGCCCCGGACAGGGGGCAAGAGAACACTGAAGCTTTCTTT.

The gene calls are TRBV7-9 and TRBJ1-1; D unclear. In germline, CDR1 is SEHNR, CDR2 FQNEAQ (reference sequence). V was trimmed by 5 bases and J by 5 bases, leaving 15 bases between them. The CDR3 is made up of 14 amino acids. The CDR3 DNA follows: TGTGCCAGCAGCCCGGTGTGGGCCCTTACTGAAGCTTTCTTT. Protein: CASSPVWALTEAFF.

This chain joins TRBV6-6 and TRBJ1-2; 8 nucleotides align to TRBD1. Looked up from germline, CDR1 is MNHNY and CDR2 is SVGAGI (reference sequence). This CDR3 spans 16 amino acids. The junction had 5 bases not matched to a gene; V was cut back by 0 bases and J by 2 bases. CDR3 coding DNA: TGTGCCAGCAGTTACTCCGGGACAGGAGACAACTATGGCTACACCTTC. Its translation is CASSYSGTGDNYGYTF.

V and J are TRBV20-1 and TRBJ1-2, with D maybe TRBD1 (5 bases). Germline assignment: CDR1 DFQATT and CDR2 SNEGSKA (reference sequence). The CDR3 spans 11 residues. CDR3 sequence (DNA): TGCAGCCCTCAGGGTGCCTATGGCTACACCTTC. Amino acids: CSPQGAYGYTF.

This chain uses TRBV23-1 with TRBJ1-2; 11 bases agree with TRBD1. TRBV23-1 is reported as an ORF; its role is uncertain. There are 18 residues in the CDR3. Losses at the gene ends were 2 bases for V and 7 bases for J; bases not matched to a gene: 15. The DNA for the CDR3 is TGCGCCAGCAGTCAAACCTCGGGACAGGGGGTGGCGGTGGGTGGCTACACCTTC. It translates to CASSQTSGQGVAVGGYTF.

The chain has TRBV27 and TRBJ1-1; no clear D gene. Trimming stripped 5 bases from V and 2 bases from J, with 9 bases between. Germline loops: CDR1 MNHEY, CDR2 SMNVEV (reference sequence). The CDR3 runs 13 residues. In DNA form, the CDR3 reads TGTGCCAGCAGTGCGCAGGCTAACACTGAAGCTTTCTTT. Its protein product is CASSAQANTEAFF.

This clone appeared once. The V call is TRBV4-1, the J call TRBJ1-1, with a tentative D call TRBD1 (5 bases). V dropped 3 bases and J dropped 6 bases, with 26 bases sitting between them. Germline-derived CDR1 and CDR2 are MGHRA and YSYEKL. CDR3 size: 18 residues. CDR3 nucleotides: TGCGCCAGCAGCCATAAGCCTAAAAGGCGGGGGACGGGACCTGAAGCTTTCTTT. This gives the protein CASSHKPKRRGTGPEAFF.

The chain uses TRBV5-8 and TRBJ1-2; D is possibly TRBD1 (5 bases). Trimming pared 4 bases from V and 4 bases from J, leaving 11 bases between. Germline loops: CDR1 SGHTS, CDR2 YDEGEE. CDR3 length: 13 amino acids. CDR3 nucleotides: TGTGCCAGCAGCCCGGCGGGGGGCTATGGCTACACCTTC. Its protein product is CASSPAGGYGYTF.

The CDR3 region is CSGTGTAEAFF. DNA of the CDR3: TGCAGCGGGACAGGGACCGCTGAAGCTTTCTTT. The chain carries TRBV29-1 and TRBJ1-1, with 8 bases fitting TRBD1. J lost 6 bases, V lost 7 bases, and 4 bases had no gene match. Germline V lookup: CDR1 SQVTM, CDR2 ANQGSEA. CDR3 length: 11 amino acids.

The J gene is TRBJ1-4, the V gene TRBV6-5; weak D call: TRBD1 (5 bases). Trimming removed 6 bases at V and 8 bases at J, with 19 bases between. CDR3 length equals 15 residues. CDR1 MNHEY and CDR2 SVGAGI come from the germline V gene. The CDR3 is CASRHPGWSEEKLFF. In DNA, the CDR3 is TGTGCCAGCAGACATCCAGGGTGGAGTGAAGAAAAACTGTTTTTT.

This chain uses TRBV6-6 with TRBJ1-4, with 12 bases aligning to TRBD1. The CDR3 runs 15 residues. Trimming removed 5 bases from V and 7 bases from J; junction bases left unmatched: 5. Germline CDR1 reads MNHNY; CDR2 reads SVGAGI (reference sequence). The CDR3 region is CASSGRDRGREKLFF. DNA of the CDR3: TGTGCCAGCAGTGGCCGGGACAGGGGGCGTGAAAAACTGTTTTTT.

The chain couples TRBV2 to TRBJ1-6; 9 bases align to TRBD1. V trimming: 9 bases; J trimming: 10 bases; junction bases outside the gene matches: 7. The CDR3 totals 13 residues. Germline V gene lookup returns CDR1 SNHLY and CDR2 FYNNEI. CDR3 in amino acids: CARPDRGGSPLHF. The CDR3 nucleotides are TGTGCCAGACCGGACAGGGGAGGCTCACCCCTCCACTTT.

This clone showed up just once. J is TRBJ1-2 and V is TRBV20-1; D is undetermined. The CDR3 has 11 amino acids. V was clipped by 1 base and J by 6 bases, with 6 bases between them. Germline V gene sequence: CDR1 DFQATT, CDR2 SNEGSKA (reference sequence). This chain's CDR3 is CSARVPDGYTF. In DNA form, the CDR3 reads TGCAGTGCTAGAGTACCGGATGGCTACACCTTC.

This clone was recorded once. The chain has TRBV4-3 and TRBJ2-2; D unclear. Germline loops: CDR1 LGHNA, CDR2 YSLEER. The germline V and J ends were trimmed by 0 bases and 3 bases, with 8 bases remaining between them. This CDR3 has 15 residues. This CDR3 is CASSQDRSDTGELFF. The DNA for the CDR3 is TGCGCCAGCAGCCAAGATCGGAGCGACACCGGGGAGCTGTTTTTT.

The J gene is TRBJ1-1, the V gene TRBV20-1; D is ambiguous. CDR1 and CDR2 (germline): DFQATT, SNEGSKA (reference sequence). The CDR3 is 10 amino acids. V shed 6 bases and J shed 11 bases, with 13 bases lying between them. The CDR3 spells CSAFLRKAFF. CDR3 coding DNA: TGCAGTGCCTTTCTAAGAAAGGCTTTCTTT.

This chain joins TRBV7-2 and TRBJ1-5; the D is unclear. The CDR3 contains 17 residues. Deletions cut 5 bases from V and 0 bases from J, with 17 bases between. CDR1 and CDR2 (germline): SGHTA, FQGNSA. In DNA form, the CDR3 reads TGTGCCAGCAGCCCCCACGAGGCGGGGAATAGCAATCAGCCCCAGCATTTT. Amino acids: CASSPHEAGNSNQPQHF. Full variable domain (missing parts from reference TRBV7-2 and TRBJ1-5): GAGVSQSPSNKVTEKGKDVELRCDPISGHTALYWYRQSLGQGLEFLIYFQGNSAPDKSGLPSDRFSAERTGGSVSTLTIQRTQQEDSAVYLCASSPHEAGNSNQPQHFGDGTRLSIL.

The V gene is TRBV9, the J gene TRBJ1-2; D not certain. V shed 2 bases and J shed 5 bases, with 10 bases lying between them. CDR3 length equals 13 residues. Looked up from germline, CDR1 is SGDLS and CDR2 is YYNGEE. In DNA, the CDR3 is TGTGCCAGCAGCGTGAACGGTGATTATGGCTACACCTTC. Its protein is CASSVNGDYGYTF.

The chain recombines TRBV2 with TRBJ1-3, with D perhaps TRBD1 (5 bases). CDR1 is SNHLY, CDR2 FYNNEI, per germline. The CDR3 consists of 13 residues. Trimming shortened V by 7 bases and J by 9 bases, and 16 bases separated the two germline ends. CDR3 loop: CASMGGEGTTIYF. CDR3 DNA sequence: TGTGCCAGCATGGGGGGGGAAGGGACCACCATATATTTT.

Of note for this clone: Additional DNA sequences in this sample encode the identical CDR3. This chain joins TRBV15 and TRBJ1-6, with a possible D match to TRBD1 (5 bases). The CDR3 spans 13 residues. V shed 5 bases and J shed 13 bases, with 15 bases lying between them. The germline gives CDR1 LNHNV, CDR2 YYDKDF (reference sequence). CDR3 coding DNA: TGTGCCACCAGCCAGGGTGGTGTTTCCCCCCTCCACTTT. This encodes CATSQGGVSPLHF.

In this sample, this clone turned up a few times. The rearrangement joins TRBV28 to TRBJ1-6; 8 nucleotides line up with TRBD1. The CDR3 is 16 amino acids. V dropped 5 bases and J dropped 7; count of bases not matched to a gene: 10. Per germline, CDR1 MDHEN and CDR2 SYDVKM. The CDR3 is CASSPRQGRLNSPLHF. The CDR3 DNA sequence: TGTGCCAGCAGTCCCAGACAGGGGAGACTAAATTCACCCCTCCACTTT.

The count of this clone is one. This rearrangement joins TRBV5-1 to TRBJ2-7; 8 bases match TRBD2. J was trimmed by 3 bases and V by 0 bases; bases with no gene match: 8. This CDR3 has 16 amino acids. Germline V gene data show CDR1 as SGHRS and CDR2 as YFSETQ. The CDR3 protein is CASSLAGGGAGYEQYF. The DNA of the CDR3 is TGCGCCAGCAGCTTGGCCGGGGGGGGCGCGGGCTACGAGCAGTACTTC.

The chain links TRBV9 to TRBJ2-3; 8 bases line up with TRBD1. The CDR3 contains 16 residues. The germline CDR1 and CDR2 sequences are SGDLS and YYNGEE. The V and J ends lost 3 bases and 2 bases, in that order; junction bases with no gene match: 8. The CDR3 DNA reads TGTGCCAGCAGCGGACACCGGGACAGGCTCACAGATACGCAGTATTTT. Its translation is CASSGHRDRLTDTQYF.